These 11 T cell receptor beta chains came from one sample sequenced in a study of beta chain features in type 1 diabetes. Notes on the study in general: Type 1 diabetes patients had moderately but significantly shorter TCRB CDR3s in all four CD4+ subsets.

Sequenced material consisted of expressed TCRB transcripts (all of the isolated RNA was reverse transcribed). Method: immunoSEQ multiplex PCR; TCRdb's copy keeps in-frame clones and lacks some. This table holds hundreds of thousands of clones, over 12% found once. Their target antigens are unknown. Material for sequencing was naive CD4+ T cells from blood. The receptors were sampled from a young man with type 1 diabetes.

V gene TRBV9 combines with J gene TRBJ1-1, with 9 bases that match TRBD1. V shed 0 bases, J shed 7 bases, and the junction held 7 bases outside the gene matches. Germline CDR1 and CDR2: SGDLS and YYNGEE. The CDR3 totals 15 residues. The CDR3 sequence is CASSVDAQGAVEAFF. In DNA, the CDR3 is TGTGCCAGCAGCGTAGACGCACAGGGGGCCGTTGAAGCTTTCTTT.

This clone showed up just a few times. The same CDR3 can be traced to other DNA sequences in this sample. The CDR3 spells CASSRTGQETQYF. CDR3 DNA: TGTGCCAGCAGCCGGACGGGCCAAGAGACCCAGTACTTC. V and J are TRBV7-2 and TRBJ2-5; no reliable D call. With 5 bases removed from V and 1 base from J, the gap between germline ends came to 8 bases. The CDR3 contains 13 residues. CDR1 is SGHTA, CDR2 FQGNSA, per germline. Full variable domain (outside the CDR3, taken from reference TRBV7-2 and TRBJ2-5): GAGVSQSPSNKVTEKGKDVELRCDPISGHTALYWYRQSLGQGLEFLIYFQGNSAPDKSGLPSDRFSAERTGGSVSTLTIQRTQQEDSAVYLCASSRTGQETQYFGPGTRLLVL.

The CDR3 sequence: CSVWWNGNTEAFF. CDR3 nucleotides: TGCAGCGTTTGGTGGAATGGGAACACTGAAGCTTTCTTT. The chain couples TRBV29-1 to TRBJ1-1; D is uncertain. The CDR3 length is 13 residues. Looked up from germline, CDR1 is SQVTM and CDR2 is ANQGSEA. V was cut by 5 bases and J by 1 base, with 11 bases left in between.

The table lists this clone with a few counts. The V call is TRBV5-6, the J call TRBJ1-5; D ambiguous. Trimming took off 4 bases at V and 4 bases at J, with 9 bases between the two ends. From germline, CDR1 is SGHDT and CDR2 YYEEEE. This CDR3 region has 13 residues. The CDR3: CASSRVANQPQHF. The CDR3 coding sequence is TGTGCCAGCAGCCGGGTGGCAAATCAGCCCCAGCATTTT.

The genes are TRBV29-1 and TRBJ1-5; D gene uncertain. V was pared by 6 bases and J by 1 base, with 10 bases between. Germline V CDR1 and CDR2: SQVTM, ANQGSEA. The CDR3 covers 13 residues. The CDR3 reads CSVGLRSNQPQHF. DNA of the CDR3: TGCAGCGTAGGTCTGAGAAGCAATCAGCCCCAGCATTTT. Together with reference TRBV29-1 and TRBJ1-5, the CDR3 gives the full variable domain: SAVISQKPSRDICQRGTSLTIQCQVDSQVTMMFWYRQQPGQSLTLIATANQGSEATYESGFVIDKFPISRPNLTFSTLTVSNMSPEDSSIYLCSVGLRSNQPQHFGDGTRLSIL.

This clone was detected only a few times. The rearrangement links TRBV18 to TRBJ1-1; D unresolved. Germline assignment: CDR1 KGHSH and CDR2 LQKENI. Trimming took 3 bases from V and 5 from J, leaving 10 bases between them. CDR3 length: 13 residues. CDR3 in amino acids: CASSPGGKTEAFF. The CDR3 nucleotides read TGTGCCAGCTCACCCGGAGGGAAAACTGAAGCTTTCTTT.

The sample holds a few counts of this clone. The chain recombines TRBV25-1 with TRBJ1-4, with D possibly matching TRBD1 (6 bases). This CDR3 is 13 amino acids long. V shed 6 bases and J shed 4 bases, with 9 bases lying between them. In germline, CDR1 is MGHDK, CDR2 SYGVNS. CDR3 sequence (DNA): TGTGCCAGCAGGTCCAGGGGTAATGAAAAACTGTTTTTT. Residues: CASRSRGNEKLFF.

The genes are TRBV6-5 and TRBJ2-7; 13 positions match TRBD2. Germline CDR1 MNHEY, CDR2 SVGAGI. After removal of 5 bases from V and 9 bases from J, the junction contained 7 bases not matched to a gene. The CDR3 loop spans 14 amino acids. DNA of the CDR3: TGTGCCAGCAGTGAACGGACTAGCGGGGGCACGCAGTACTTC. This translates into CASSERTSGGTQYF.

The sample holds a few counts of this clone. The chain recombines TRBV15 with TRBJ2-4, with D possibly TRBD2 on 5 matching bases. The germline CDR1 and CDR2 sequences are LNHNV and YYDKDF (reference sequence). The CDR3 covers 15 residues. The V end was cut by 8 bases, the J end by 1 base, with 15 bases between. CDR3 region: CATEGTSRAKNIQYF. The CDR3 DNA is TGTGCCACCGAGGGAACTTCAAGGGCCAAAAACATTCAGTACTTC. The full variable domain, completed using reference TRBV15 and TRBJ2-4, is DAMVIQNPRYQVTQFGKPVTLSCSQTLNHNVMYWYQQKSSQAPKLLFHYYDKDFNNEADTPDNFQSRRPNTSFCFLDIRSPGLGDTAMYLCATEGTSRAKNIQYFGAGTRLSVL.

This chain connects TRBV19 to TRBJ1-1; D may be TRBD1 (5 bases). V was pared by 4 bases and J by 0 bases, with 6 bases between. The CDR3 sequence is 13 residues long. Per the germline V gene, CDR1 is LNHDA and CDR2 is SQIVND (reference sequence). CDR3 sequence: CASSTTVNTEAFF. The DNA for the CDR3 is TGTGCCAGTAGTACGACAGTGAACACTGAAGCTTTCTTT.

For this clone: One end of the junction fails to match germline, which may point to a read error. The rearrangement uses TRBV7-9 and TRBJ2-5; D is ambiguous. Germline V gene lookup returns CDR1 SEHNR and CDR2 FQNEAQ (reference sequence). The CDR3 length is 10 residues. The CDR3 sequence is CASSFEQMHF. Here the CDR3 DNA reads TGTGCCAGCAGCTTTGAACAGATGCACTTC.